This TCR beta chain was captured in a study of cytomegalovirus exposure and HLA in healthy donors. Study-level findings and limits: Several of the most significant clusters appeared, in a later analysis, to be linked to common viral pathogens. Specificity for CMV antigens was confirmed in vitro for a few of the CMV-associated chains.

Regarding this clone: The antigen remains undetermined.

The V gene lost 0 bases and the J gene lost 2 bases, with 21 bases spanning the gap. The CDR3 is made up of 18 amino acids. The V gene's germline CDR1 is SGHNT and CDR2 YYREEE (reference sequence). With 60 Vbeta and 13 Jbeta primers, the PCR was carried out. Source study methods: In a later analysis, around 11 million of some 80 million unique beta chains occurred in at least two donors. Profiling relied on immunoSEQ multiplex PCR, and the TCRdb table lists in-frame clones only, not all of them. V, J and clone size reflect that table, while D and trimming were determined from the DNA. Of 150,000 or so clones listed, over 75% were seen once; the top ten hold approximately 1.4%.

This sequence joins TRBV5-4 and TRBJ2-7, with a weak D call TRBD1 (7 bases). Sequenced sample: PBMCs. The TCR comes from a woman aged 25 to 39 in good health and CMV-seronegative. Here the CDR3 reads CASSLGAAGTAIPYEQYF. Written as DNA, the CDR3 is TGTGCCAGCAGCTTGGGGGCGGCGGGGACAGCGATTCCCTACGAGCAGTACTTC.